Sequencing of this T cell receptor beta chain was carried out in a study of shared clonotypes between healthy human individuals. The V segment lost 4 bases and the J segment 1 base; nucleotides outside the gene matches: 6. The CDR3 length is 16 residues. Germline V lookup: CDR1 SGHAT, CDR2 FQNNGV. Profiling relied on immunoSEQ multiplex PCR, and the TCRdb table lists in-frame clones only, not all of them. The repertoire holds millions of clones, approximately 90% seen once, with over 0.12% in the top ten. Study observations and caveats: Inspection by rarefaction showed sorted-subset sequencing to be incomplete despite large depth. Naive subsets generally had larger estimated richness than memory subsets. Represented diversity (both genetic and exposure-history) was limited by the small number of donors.

Donors included only healthy HIV-negative adults lacking recent acute infections or vaccinations. On this clone itself: What it recognizes is unknown.

The chain couples TRBV11-2 to TRBJ2-2, with 7 bases identical to TRBD1. This TCR was sampled from a man in his late teens or twenties in good health. Sequencing was done on a sample of naive CD4+ T cells sorted from blood. Sample subset: CD45RA+ positively selected. The CDR3 DNA follows: TGTGCCAGCAGCTCGGGACAGACCTTGAACACCGGGGAGCTGTTTTTT. It specifies CASSSGQTLNTGELFF.